This T cell receptor (beta chain) was retrieved from a study of blood T cell repertoires in COVID-19. About the research overall: There were acute and convalescent COVID-19 samples, and they came from the United States, Italy and Spain. PBMCs, B-cell-depleted T cells, or T cells were the source of the cDNA or gDNA that made up the material.

Original processing notes: How many nucleated cells were present was estimated from reference gene primer amplification. Measured with immunoSEQ multiplex PCR; TCRdb has only the in-frame clones, and not every one. V, J and clone size derive from that table, while D and trimming were established from the DNA sequence. The sample lists roughly 110,000 clones, roughly 85% occurring once. Trimming took 1 base from V and 3 from J; bases not matched to a gene: 6. The CDR3 loop spans 16 amino acids. Germline CDR1 and CDR2: SGHTA and FQGNSA. The sequencing sample was made of peripheral blood. The clonotype originates from a middle-aged man with acute or convalescent COVID-19. The J gene is TRBJ2-7, the V gene TRBV7-2; 10 positions agree with TRBD2. CDR3 DNA sequence: TGTGCCAGCAGCTTAGGTCTTAGCGGGGGGAACTACGAGCAGTACTTC. The encoded protein is CASSLGLSGGNYEQYF.